This T cell receptor beta chain was profiled in a study of beta chain features in type 1 diabetes. Expressed TCRB transcripts were sequenced, since all the RNA that had been isolated was reverse transcribed. The average output of naive, central memory and regulatory T cell samples was millions of reads. This table comes from immunoSEQ multiplex PCR, and its TCRdb copy is limited to in-frame clones, with some not included. The sample lists about 250,000 clones; roughly an eighth were seen once. CDR1 MNHEY and CDR2 SVGAGI come from the germline V gene. Trimming cost V 5 bases and J 12 bases; bases outside gene matches: 7. This CDR3 is 12 amino acids long. This clone was counted between two and nine times.

The TCR was taken from a woman in her forties in good health. Input material: naive CD4+ T cells from blood. The rearrangement uses TRBV6-5 and TRBJ2-4; 7 bases align to TRBD2. CDR3 DNA: TGTGCCAGCAGTCGGCGGGGGTACACTCAGTACTTC. Protein: CASSRRGYTQYF.